Listed below are T cell receptor beta chains from one sample, sequenced in a study of T cells in Graves' hyperthyroidism and ophthalmopathy. From the multiplex PCR reads, TCRdb called clonotypes with MiXCR, one entry per CDR3 protein. The table lists under 400,000 distinct CDR3 sequences, around 14% of them singletons. Sequenced: blood. These receptors were collected from a woman between 18 and 29 years old with Graves' hyperthyroidism that later progressed to Graves' ophthalmopathy. The CDR3 runs from the conserved cysteine through the conserved F or W. The order of the fields is CDR3 DNA, CDR3 protein, V gene, J gene, D gene, clone size. A D gene is named only where the DNA matches it firmly. Not all rows give a size; the values are once, few, many and, for expanded clones, a class.

CDR3nt: TGTGCCACCAGCTGGCGAGGAACAGGGACCGAGCAGTACTTC; CDR3aa: CATSWRGTGTEQYF; v_gene: TRBV15; j_gene: TRBJ2-7; d_gene: NA; abundance: few
CDR3nt: TGCGCCAGCAGCCAAGGGACAGGGGGTGTTAATGAGCAGTTCTTC; CDR3aa: CASSQGTGGVNEQFF; v_gene: TRBV4-1; j_gene: TRBJ2-1; d_gene: TRBD1; abundance: NA
CDR3nt: TGTACCAGCAGTGAAGCCCGTCTAAGAGATAGCAATCAGCCCCAGCATTTT; CDR3aa: CTSSEARLRDSNQPQHF; v_gene: TRBV6-1; j_gene: TRBJ1-5; d_gene: NA; abundance: NA
CDR3nt: TGTGCCAGCAGCTCCCTGACTAGCGGGAGTTACAATGAGCAGTTCTTC; CDR3aa: CASSSLTSGSYNEQFF; v_gene: TRBV7-9; j_gene: TRBJ2-1; d_gene: TRBD2; abundance: many
CDR3nt: TGTGCCAGCAGTGTCGGACGGAGAGACTACGAGCAGTACTTC; CDR3aa: CASSVGRRDYEQYF; v_gene: TRBV2; j_gene: TRBJ2-7; d_gene: NA; abundance: NA
CDR3nt: TGTGCCACCGACGTCAGCGGGAGTGGCACCGGGGAGCTGTTTTTT; CDR3aa: CATDVSGSGTGELFF; v_gene: TRBV28; j_gene: TRBJ2-2; d_gene: TRBD2; abundance: many
CDR3nt: TGTGCCAGCAGCTTAGGAGGACAGGGAGACACCGGGGAGCTGTTTTTT; CDR3aa: CASSLGGQGDTGELFF; v_gene: TRBV7-9; j_gene: TRBJ2-2; d_gene: TRBD1; abundance: NA
CDR3nt: TGTGCCAGCACGACAAACCCAGATACGCAGTATTTT; CDR3aa: CASTTNPDTQYF; v_gene: TRBV12-3/TRBV12-4; j_gene: TRBJ2-3; d_gene: NA; abundance: many
CDR3nt: TGTGCCAGCAGTTCCCTCGGGAATACGCAGTATTTT; CDR3aa: CASSSLGNTQYF; v_gene: TRBV27; j_gene: TRBJ2-3; d_gene: NA; abundance: many
CDR3nt: TGTGCCTGGAGTACCGGGACCTCCAAAAACATTCAGTACTTC; CDR3aa: CAWSTGTSKNIQYF; v_gene: TRBV30; j_gene: TRBJ2-4; d_gene: NA; abundance: NA
CDR3nt: TGTGCCAGCAGTGATCAGGGGGCTGGAGAAAAACTGTTTTTT; CDR3aa: CASSDQGAGEKLFF; v_gene: TRBV2; j_gene: TRBJ1-4; d_gene: TRBD1; abundance: many
CDR3nt: TGTGCCAGCAGTGAAGCCCCGCGAGGGGAGGGGACCGGGGAGCTGTTTTTT; CDR3aa: CASSEAPRGEGTGELFF; v_gene: TRBV6-1; j_gene: TRBJ2-2; d_gene: TRBD2; abundance: many
CDR3nt: TGTGCCAGCAGTTTCCAAACCCCGACAGGGTGGGACACTGAAGCTTTCTTT; CDR3aa: CASSFQTPTGWDTEAFF; v_gene: TRBV28; j_gene: TRBJ1-1; d_gene: TRBD1; abundance: many
CDR3nt: TGCAGTGCCCCGGGACCCTACGAGCAGTACTTC; CDR3aa: CSAPGPYEQYF; v_gene: TRBV20-1; j_gene: TRBJ2-7; d_gene: NA; abundance: many
CDR3nt: TGTGCCAGCACCGGACCGGGGTATGACTATACGCAGTATTTT; CDR3aa: CASTGPGYDYTQYF; v_gene: TRBV7-9; j_gene: TRBJ2-3; d_gene: NA; abundance: many
CDR3nt: TGTGCCAGCAGTTTATGGGACAGGGGGCAGGATCAGCCCCAGCATTTT; CDR3aa: CASSLWDRGQDQPQHF; v_gene: TRBV28; j_gene: TRBJ1-5; d_gene: TRBD1; abundance: NA
CDR3nt: TGCGCCAGCAGCGCTAGCGGGAGAGGCAACGAGCAGTACTTC; CDR3aa: CASSASGRGNEQYF; v_gene: TRBV5-1; j_gene: TRBJ2-7; d_gene: TRBD2; abundance: few